This TCR beta chain comes out of a study of blood T cells in healthy people across ages. The V segment lost 6 bases and the J segment 7 bases; nucleotides outside the gene matches: 13. The length of the CDR3 is 15 residues. From germline, CDR1 is MNHEY and CDR2 SMNVEV (reference sequence). Combining a sample-barcoded 5' primer with a J-beta primer mix, a second PCR ran for 7 to 11 cycles. TCRdb re-analysed the 5' RACE reads in MiXCR, keeping a single row per CDR3 protein. The repertoire holds hundreds of thousands of distinct CDR3 sequences, around 46% seen once, with roughly 20% in the top ten. Extracted total RNA amounted to at least 6 micrograms for each sample. This clonotype was seen a few times.

The sequencing input was blood. The TCR originated in a woman aged 55 to 70 in good health. The rearrangement links TRBV27 to TRBJ2-7; 9 bases are shared with TRBD1. The CDR3 bases are TGTGCCAGCAGCCTCCGAGGACAGGGGATTACTGAGCAGTACTTC. It yields the protein CASSLRGQGITEQYF.